This is a list of T cell receptor beta chains from one sample in a study of blood T cell repertoires in COVID-19. TCRdb's copy holds only in-frame clones and misses some; the assay was immunoSEQ multiplex PCR. In the table there are about 260,000 clones, roughly 87% of which are singletons. Sequenced sample: peripheral blood. The receptor set was obtained from a human donor in a cohort sampled during active COVID-19. The CDR3 runs from the conserved cysteine through the conserved F or W. Fields, in order: CDR3 length, J gene, V gene, clone size, D gene, CDR3 DNA, CDR3 protein. A D gene is named only where the DNA matches it firmly. Clone size appears in some rows only: once, few, many, or a class for an expanded clone.

length: 12
J: TRBJ1-2
V: TRBV5-8
size: -
D: -
DNA: TGTGCCAGCAGCTTGGGGCCTTATGGCTACACCTTC
CDR3: CASSLGPYGYTF

length: 11
J: TRBJ2-2
V: TRBV27
size: few
D: -
DNA: TGTGCCAGCAGTTTTAACGGGGAGCTGTTTTTT
CDR3: CASSFNGELFF

length: 17
J: TRBJ2-6
V: TRBV12-5
size: once
D: TRBD2
DNA: TGTGCTAGTGGTTTGGGTCCTAGCGGCTCTGGGGCCAACGTCCTGACTTTC
CDR3: CASGLGPSGSGANVLTF

length: 15
J: TRBJ2-7
V: TRBV28
size: -
D: TRBD2
DNA: TGTGCCAGCAGTCCCCAGGTCGGGACTACCTACGAGCAGTACTTC
CDR3: CASSPQVGTTYEQYF

length: 15
J: TRBJ2-7
V: TRBV6-5
size: -
D: TRBD2
DNA: TGTGCCAGCAGCATAGGGACTAGCGGGTCCCACGAGCAGTACTTC
CDR3: CASSIGTSGSHEQYF

length: 14
J: TRBJ1-1
V: TRBV7-8
size: -
D: -
DNA: TGTGCCAGCAGCTCCGACGAGGGGGGGATTGAAGCTTTCTTT
CDR3: CASSSDEGGIEAFF

length: 15
J: TRBJ2-7
V: TRBV9
size: -
D: TRBD2
DNA: TGTGCCAGCAGCACCGGGACTAGCTCCTCCTACGAGCAGTACTTC
CDR3: CASSTGTSSSYEQYF

length: 17
J: TRBJ2-6
V: TRBV2
size: -
D: TRBD2
DNA: TGTGCCAGCAGTGGACTAGCGGGGGGGTTTGGGGCCAACGTCCTGACTTTC
CDR3: CASSGLAGGFGANVLTF

length: 14
J: TRBJ1-2
V: TRBV3-1/TRBV3-2
size: once
D: -
DNA: TGTGCCAGCAGCCAACATAGCCCAGCTTATGGCTACACCTTC
CDR3: CASSQHSPAYGYTF

length: 17
J: TRBJ2-7
V: TRBV7-2
size: -
D: TRBD2
DNA: TGTGCCAGCAGCTCCACCGGGACTAGCCCTATACTACGAGAGCAGTACTTC
CDR3: CASSSTGTSPILREQYF

length: 15
J: TRBJ2-3
V: TRBV10-1
size: -
D: TRBD2
DNA: TGCGCCAGCAGCGAACTAGCGGGGGGCGTTGATACGCAGTATTTT
CDR3: CASSELAGGVDTQYF

length: 14
J: TRBJ1-1
V: TRBV5-1
size: once
D: -
DNA: TGCGCCAGCAGCCCGCGACAGGTTAACACTGAAGCTTTCTTT
CDR3: CASSPRQVNTEAFF

length: 15
J: TRBJ2-7
V: TRBV27
size: -
D: TRBD2
DNA: TGTGCCAGCAGTTTACAGCGGGAGGGCCCCTACGAGCAGTACTTC
CDR3: CASSLQREGPYEQYF

length: 17
J: TRBJ1-2
V: TRBV19
size: -
D: TRBD1
DNA: TGTGCCAGTAGCACAGGGGGCTTTGATCCTTCTAACTATGGCTACACCTTC
CDR3: CASSTGGFDPSNYGYTF

length: 16
J: TRBJ2-7
V: TRBV7-8
size: -
D: TRBD2
DNA: TGTGCCAGCAGCCCCCGACTAGCGGGGAATTCCTACGAGCAGTACTTC
CDR3: CASSPRLAGNSYEQYF

length: 14
J: TRBJ2-6
V: TRBV27
size: -
D: -
DNA: TGTGCCAGCAGGGAGGGGTCCGGGGCCAACGTCCTGACTTTC
CDR3: CASREGSGANVLTF

length: 15
J: TRBJ1-2
V: TRBV7-2
size: -
D: -
DNA: TGTGCCAGCAGCTCCAGACGACAACAGGAGGGAGGCTACACCTTC
CDR3: CASSSRRQQEGGYTF

length: 12
J: TRBJ2-7
V: TRBV5-1
size: -
D: -
DNA: TGCGCCAGCAGCTTCACAGGTTACGAGCAGTACTTC
CDR3: CASSFTGYEQYF

length: 11
J: TRBJ2-7
V: TRBV5-1
size: -
D: -
DNA: TGCGCCAGCATGGGGGCCGACGAGCAGTACTTC
CDR3: CASMGADEQYF

length: 17
J: TRBJ1-5
V: TRBV6-4
size: -
D: TRBD1
DNA: TGTGCCAGCAGTGGGGACAGGGTGGCCTTTAGCAATCAGCCCCAGCATTTT
CDR3: CASSGDRVAFSNQPQHF

length: 16
J: TRBJ1-1
V: TRBV11-2
size: -
D: -
DNA: TGTGCCAGCAGCTTAGCAGGGCAGGGAGGAAGCACTGAAGCTTTCTTT
CDR3: CASSLAGQGGSTEAFF

length: 13
J: TRBJ1-1
V: TRBV19
size: -
D: -
DNA: TGTGCCAGTCGTTTAACAGGGAACACTGAAGCTTTCTTT
CDR3: CASRLTGNTEAFF

length: 15
J: TRBJ2-7
V: TRBV18
size: -
D: -
DNA: TGTGCCAGCTCACCGACGACAGGTTTGTGGTACGAGCAGTACTTC
CDR3: CASSPTTGLWYEQYF